This T cell receptor beta chain was profiled in a study of cytomegalovirus exposure and HLA in healthy donors. The PCR contained 60 Vbeta and 13 Jbeta primers. Profiled with immunoSEQ multiplex PCR; TCRdb holds only in-frame clones, not every one. The sample comprises around 140,000 clones, around 80% of which are singletons, and just over 4.5% rests with the top ten. This clone was counted a single time. This clonotype was obtained from a man aged 35-49 years in good health and CMV-seronegative. Sequences were obtained from PBMCs.

The CDR3 nucleotides are TGTGCCAGCAGTTACTACAGGGGGCTAAACTATGGCTACACCTTC. Its protein is CASSYYRGLNYGYTF. V is TRBV6-5 and J is TRBJ1-2; TRBD1 matches 9 bases. J gave up 2 bases and V 1 base, and 2 bases lay outside the gene matches. Per germline, CDR1 MNHEY and CDR2 SVGAGI. This CDR3 spans 15 amino acids.